The rows below give T cell receptor beta chains drawn from one sample of a study of blood T cell repertoires in COVID-19. Clones were read by immunoSEQ multiplex PCR, and TCRdb kept only the in-frame ones, dropping some. The repertoire holds around 190,000 clones, 76% seen once, with about a sixth in the top ten. Sequenced input: PBMCs or T cells enriched from blood (not recorded which). These receptors all stem from a woman aged 50 to 60 with acute COVID-19. CDR3s include the opening cysteine and the closing phenylalanine or tryptophan. Each record gives: clone size, J gene, D gene, V gene, CDR3 DNA, CDR3 protein. A D gene is named only where the DNA matches it firmly. Size is stated for part of the rows, as once, few or many counts, or as a class when the clone is expanded.

. TRBJ1-6 . TRBV5-6 TGTGCCAGCAGCTTGTGGGAGGCCCCCTATAATTCACCCCTCCACTTT CASSLWEAPYNSPLHF
. TRBJ1-6 . TRBV7-8 TGTGCCAGCAGCTCGGACAGTTATAATTCACCCCTCCACTTT CASSSDSYNSPLHF
. TRBJ1-3 TRBD1 TRBV7-6 TGTGCCAGCAGCCCAAACAGGGGACTGGCTGGAAACACCATATATTTT CASSPNRGLAGNTIYF
once TRBJ2-1 . TRBV28 TGTGCCACTAAGGGGGGGGGTTACAATGAGCAGTTCTTC CATKGGGYNEQFF
. TRBJ1-1 TRBD1 TRBV6-6 TGTGCCAGCAGCCGACAGGGTCGGGCTGAAGCTTTCTTT CASSRQGRAEAFF
. TRBJ2-3 TRBD2 TRBV2 TGTGCCAGCAGTTCCCTAGCGGGGGGAGCCAGTCCAGATACGCAGTATTTT CASSSLAGGASPDTQYF
few TRBJ2-5 TRBD1 TRBV11-3 TGTGCCAGCAGTCTTGGACAGGGGGGGACCCAAGAGACCCAGTACTTC CASSLGQGGTQETQYF
. TRBJ1-2 . TRBV7-2 TGTGCCAGCAGCTTGGGAGAACGGGGGGGCTATGGCTACACCTTC CASSLGERGGYGYTF
. TRBJ2-6 . TRBV5-1 TGCGCCAGCAGCTCCAATAACGTCCTGACTTTC CASSSNNVLTF
. TRBJ1-2 . TRBV24-1 TGTGCCACCAGTGATCCAACACGGGGGGCGAACTATGGCTACACCTTC CATSDPTRGANYGYTF
. TRBJ2-4 . TRBV24-1 TGTGCCACCAGTGATCACATTGTGGGTACAGAAGTACGAGCCAAAAACATTCAGTACTTC CATSDHIVGTEVRAKNIQYF
many TRBJ2-5 . TRBV10-2 TGCGCCAGCACCGCGGTGGGGGGAGAGACCCAGTACTTC CASTAVGGETQYF
. TRBJ1-1 . TRBV5-5 TGTGCCAGCAGCCCCCGGACTGGGGCTTTCTTT CASSPRTGAFF
. TRBJ1-4 . TRBV18 TGTGCCAGCTCACCACAAAGGAGGGCTAATGAAAAACTGTTTTTT CASSPQRRANEKLFF
once TRBJ2-3 TRBD1 TRBV5-1 TGCGCCAGCAGCTTGGGGACAGGGGTTACAGATACGCAGTATTTT CASSLGTGVTDTQYF
. TRBJ2-4 TRBD1 TRBV7-2 TGTGCCAGCAGCTTAGGGACAGGGGGCAGCCAAAACATTCAGTACTTC CASSLGTGGSQNIQYF
few TRBJ1-1 TRBD1 TRBV4-2 TGTGCCAGCAGCCGGGACAGGAGGGCCACTGAAGCTTTCTTT CASSRDRRATEAFF
. TRBJ2-3 . TRBV2 TGTGCCAGGGGGACTGCCTCTAGCACAGATACGCAGTATTTT CARGTASSTDTQYF
. TRBJ1-5 . TRBV6-2/TRBV6-3 TGTGCCAGCAGTCCCCCCCGAGGGAACAATCAGCCCCAGCATTTT CASSPPRGNNQPQHF
. TRBJ1-2 . TRBV11-2 TGTGCCAGCAGCCCTACAGGAGCTCTGATGGATGGCTACACCTTC CASSPTGALMDGYTF
. TRBJ2-5 TRBD2 TRBV3-1/TRBV3-2 TGTGCCAGCAGCTCCGAAGTCGGGACTAGCGGGGTAGAGTACCAAGAGACCCAGTACTTC CASSSEVGTSGVEYQETQYF
few TRBJ2-2 . TRBV6-5 TGTGCCAGCCGAAACCCCGGAGGCACCGGGGAGCTGTTTTTT CASRNPGGTGELFF
many TRBJ2-1 TRBD1 TRBV5-1 TGCGCCAGCAGCTCCCCTGGACAGGGAACGGTTGAGCAGTTCTTC CASSSPGQGTVEQFF
. TRBJ1-2 TRBD1 TRBV7-9 TGTGCCAGCAGCTCCGGGACAGAAGCCTATGGCTACACCTTC CASSSGTEAYGYTF
. TRBJ1-2 . TRBV29-1 TGCAGCGTTGACTTTAACGGGAGACTATATGGCTACACCTTC CSVDFNGRLYGYTF
. TRBJ2-1 . TRBV2 TGTGCCAGCCAAGAACAGGGCTCCTACAATGAGCAGTTCTTC CASQEQGSYNEQFF
. TRBJ1-6 . TRBV6-5 TGTGCCATTCGCCCACAGCTCAACTCACCCCTCCACTTT CAIRPQLNSPLHF
. TRBJ1-1 . TRBV5-8 TGTGCCAGCAGCCAGTGGGCAGGTGAAGCTTTCTTT CASSQWAGEAFF
. TRBJ2-3 TRBD1 TRBV6-4 TGTGCCAGCAGTCCCCAGACAGGGGGTCCAGATACGCAGTATTTT CASSPQTGGPDTQYF
once TRBJ2-3 TRBD1 TRBV14 TGTGCCAGCAGACGCAAGAGCCAGGGGGCTAGCACAGATACGCAGTATTTT CASRRKSQGASTDTQYF
. TRBJ1-4 . TRBV6-5 TGTGCCAGCAGTTCACAGGGAGGGGTAGGGGAAAAACTGTTTTTT CASSSQGGVGEKLFF
. TRBJ2-3 TRBD2 TRBV7-2 TGTGCCAGCAGCGCGAGGCTAGCGGGGGGGGGCACAGATACGCAGTATTTT CASSARLAGGGTDTQYF
few TRBJ1-5 . TRBV6-2/TRBV6-3 TGTGCCAGCAGTCGACAGACTAGCAATCAGCCCCAGCATTTT CASSRQTSNQPQHF
. TRBJ1-2 . TRBV12-3/TRBV12-4 TGTGCCAGCAGTTTAGCAGGGGAAGGCTACACCTTC CASSLAGEGYTF
. TRBJ2-6 . TRBV30 TGTGCCCGTAGCTACTCCTCTGGGGCCAACGTCCTGACTTTC CARSYSSGANVLTF
. TRBJ1-1 . TRBV9 TGTGCCAGCAGCGTAACCCCGAGGACTGAAGCTTTCTTT CASSVTPRTEAFF
. TRBJ1-2 . TRBV11-2 TGTGCCAGCAGCTTAAATAGTATTACTAACTATGGCTACACCTTC CASSLNSITNYGYTF
. TRBJ1-4 TRBD1 TRBV4-3 TGCGCCAGCAGCCAAGAATATCGACAGGGATCTGGAAAACTGTTTTTT CASSQEYRQGSGKLFF
. TRBJ1-2 TRBD1 TRBV5-4 TGTGCCAGCAGCTTGGAGGGGGCGGTAAATGGCTACACCTTC CASSLEGAVNGYTF
. TRBJ1-2 . TRBV3-1/TRBV3-2 TGTGCCAGCAGCCCACCATTCGTTCAGCGGCTCACAGGGAACTATGGCTACACCTTC CASSPPFVQRLTGNYGYTF
. TRBJ2-3 TRBD2 TRBV5-1 TGCGCCAGCAGCTCGGGGACTAGCGGGGGGGCCGCAGATACGCAGTATTTT CASSSGTSGGAADTQYF
few TRBJ1-4 TRBD1 TRBV5-1 TGCGCCAGCAGCTTGGGACAGGGGAATGAAAAACTGTTTTTT CASSLGQGNEKLFF
. TRBJ1-2 . TRBV6-5 TGTGCCAGCAGTTACGGAGCTACAGGGTCCTATGGCTACACCTTC CASSYGATGSYGYTF
once TRBJ1-1 . TRBV18 TGTGCCAGTGTGGGGGAGGTTGAAGCTTTCTTT CASVGEVEAFF
. TRBJ1-1 TRBD1 TRBV11-2 TGTGCCAGCAGCGAACAGGGGACGGGCACTGAAGCTTTCTTT CASSEQGTGTEAFF
. TRBJ1-2 . TRBV4-1 TGCGCCAGCAGCCAAGTACCGGGGAGGTATGGCTACACCTTC CASSQVPGRYGYTF